This T cell receptor (beta chain) is drawn from a study of shared clonotypes between healthy human individuals. From germline, CDR1 is ENHRY and CDR2 SYGVKD. Deletions cut 6 bases from V and 0 bases from J, with 12 bases between. This CDR3 is built from 15 residues. Spread over ten immunoSEQ deep assay plates, unsorted PBMC DNA underwent sequencing. The authors' processing: Owing to the provision of junction-only sequences devoid of quality scores by immunoSEQ, filtering differed. The assay was immunoSEQ multiplex PCR, and TCRdb's table has in-frame clones only and misses some. The V and J calls and clone size were taken over from that table, and D and trimming were inferred from the DNA. The sample records more than 450,000 clones, 60% to 85% being singletons.

V gene TRBV10-3 combines with J gene TRBJ1-3; D not resolved. The TCR was taken from a woman between 40 and 55 years old in good health. Some clones in this sample may be carry-over from other donors' samples. Sequencing used PBMCs. For the CDR3, the DNA is TGTGCCATCAGGGAACAGAGATTCTCTGGAAACACCATATATTTT. Translated: CAIREQRFSGNTIYF.